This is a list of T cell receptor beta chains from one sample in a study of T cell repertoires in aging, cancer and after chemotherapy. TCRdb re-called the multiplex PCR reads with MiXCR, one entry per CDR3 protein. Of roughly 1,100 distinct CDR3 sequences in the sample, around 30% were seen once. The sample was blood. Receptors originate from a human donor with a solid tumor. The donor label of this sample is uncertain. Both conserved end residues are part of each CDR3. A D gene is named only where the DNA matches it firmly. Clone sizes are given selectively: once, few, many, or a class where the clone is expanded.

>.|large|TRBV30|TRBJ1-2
TGTGCCTGGACTCCCCCCAAGGGAGGGAACAACTATGGCTACACCTTC
CAWTPPKGGNNYGYTF
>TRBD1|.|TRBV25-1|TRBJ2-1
TGTGCCAGCGGACCGGACAGGGACAATGAGCAGTTCTTC
CASGPDRDNEQFF
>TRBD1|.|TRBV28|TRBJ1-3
TGTGCCAGCAGCAAGGGGGCCAATGGAAACACCATATATTTT
CASSKGANGNTIYF
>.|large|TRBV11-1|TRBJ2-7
TGTGCCAGCAGCTTAGCGGGGGCTTACGAGCAGTACTTC
CASSLAGAYEQYF
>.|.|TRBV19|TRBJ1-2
TGTGCCAGTAGTATACCGTGGGCTTCTAACTATGGCTACACCTTC
CASSIPWASNYGYTF
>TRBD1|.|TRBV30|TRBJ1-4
TGTGCCTGGAGTGAAGGGGGCCCTAATGAAAAACTGTTTTTT
CAWSEGGPNEKLFF
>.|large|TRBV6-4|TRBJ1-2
TGTGCCAGCAGTGACTCGAGGGCTAACTATGGCTACACCTTC
CASSDSRANYGYTF
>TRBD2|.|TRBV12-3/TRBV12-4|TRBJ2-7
TGTGCCAGCAGGCTGGGACTAGCGGGAGATGAGCAGTACTTC
CASRLGLAGDEQYF
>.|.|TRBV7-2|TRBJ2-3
TGTGCCAGCAGCTCCGAAGATACGCAGTATTTT
CASSSEDTQYF
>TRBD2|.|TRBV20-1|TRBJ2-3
TGCAGTGCTAGACAAATTACTAGCGGGAGCGTAAGGGATACGCAGTATTTT
CSARQITSGSVRDTQYF
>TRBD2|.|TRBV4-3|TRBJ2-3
TGCGCCAGCAGCCAAGATACCCCTTCGTTCCGCGGGAGACCAGATACGCAGTATTTT
CASSQDTPSFRGRPDTQYF
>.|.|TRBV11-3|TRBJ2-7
TGTGCCAGCAGCTGGGTGCAGGGGTTACCCTACGAGCAGTACTTC
CASSWVQGLPYEQYF
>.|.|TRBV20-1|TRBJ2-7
TGCAGTGCTAGGGGGAGCTCCTACGAGCAGTACTTC
CSARGSSYEQYF
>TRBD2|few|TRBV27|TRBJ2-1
TGTGCCACCCTAGGGGCAGCGGGGCTATACAATGAGCAGTTCTTC
CATLGAAGLYNEQFF
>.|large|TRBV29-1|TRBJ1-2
TGCAGCGTTCTAGGGGCGGCGCGCTACACCTTC
CSVLGAARYTF
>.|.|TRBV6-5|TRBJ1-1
TGTGCCAGCAGTTTAAAAAACAGGGCTGAAGCTTTCTTT
CASSLKNRAEAFF
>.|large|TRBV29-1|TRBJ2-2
TGCAGCGTTGACACCCCGAACACCGGGGAGCTGTTTTTT
CSVDTPNTGELFF
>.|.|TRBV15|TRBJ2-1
TGTGCCACCAGCTCCACCGGGACCACACTTGGGTTCTTC
CATSSTGTTLGFF
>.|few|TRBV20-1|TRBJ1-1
TGCAGTGCTAGAGCCTCAGGGCCCACTGAAGCTTTCTTT
CSARASGPTEAFF
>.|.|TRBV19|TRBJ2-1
TGTGCCAGTAGTATGGGAGGGGGGTACAATGAGCAGTTCTTC
CASSMGGGYNEQFF
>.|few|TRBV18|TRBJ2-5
TGTGCCAGCTCACCGCAGGGGGGGCGACTGGGCTGGGCCCAGTACTTC
CASSPQGGRLGWAQYF
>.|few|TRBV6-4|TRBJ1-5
TGTGCCAGCAGCCCGGACGGGCTCCAGCCCCAGCATTTT
CASSPDGLQPQHF
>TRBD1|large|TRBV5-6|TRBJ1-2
TGTGCCAGCAGCACTGGACAGGGGGCGGTCTATGGCTACACCTTC
CASSTGQGAVYGYTF
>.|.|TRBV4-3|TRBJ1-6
TGCGCCAGCAGCCAAGACTTTTTTAATTCACCCCTCCACTTT
CASSQDFFNSPLHF
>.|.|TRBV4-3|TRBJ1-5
TGCGCCAGCAGCCAAGGGGGAAATCAGCCCCAGCATTTT
CASSQGGNQPQHF
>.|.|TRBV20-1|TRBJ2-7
TGCAGTGCCAGACAGGTGCCGAGCGAGCAGTACTTC
CSARQVPSEQYF
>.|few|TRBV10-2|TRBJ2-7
TGCGCCAGCGCTTCCACGGAGACCTACGAGCAGTACTTC
CASASTETYEQYF
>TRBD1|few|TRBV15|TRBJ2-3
TGTGCCACCAGCAGAGTGTGGACAGGGGTTTCAGATACGCAGTATTTT
CATSRVWTGVSDTQYF
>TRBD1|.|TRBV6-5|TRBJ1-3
TGTGCCAGCAGACGACAGGGGAGCTCTGGAAACACCATATATTTT
CASRRQGSSGNTIYF
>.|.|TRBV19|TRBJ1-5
TGTGCCAGTAGTATCGATCCGGGAGACTATCAGCCCCAGCATTTT
CASSIDPGDYQPQHF
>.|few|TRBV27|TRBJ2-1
TGTGCCAGCAGTTTATCGAACGGGAGAGGCTACAATGAGCAGTTCTTC
CASSLSNGRGYNEQFF
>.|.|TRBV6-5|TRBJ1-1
TGTGCCAGCAGTATAGGGACCGCCGAAGCTTTCTTT
CASSIGTAEAFF
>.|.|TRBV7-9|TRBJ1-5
TGTGCCAGCAGCAACTATAGCAATCAGCCCCAGCATTTT
CASSNYSNQPQHF
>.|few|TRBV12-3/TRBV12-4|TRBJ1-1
TGTGCCAGCAGTTTAACAGGGAACACTGAAGCTTTCTTT
CASSLTGNTEAFF
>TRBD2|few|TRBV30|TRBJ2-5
TGTGCCTGGAGCGGGGGGGAGACCCAGTACTTC
CAWSGGETQYF
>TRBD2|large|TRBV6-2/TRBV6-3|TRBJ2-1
TGTGCCAGCAGTACCTATGTTAGCGGGGGGGATTACAATGAGCAGTTCTTC
CASSTYVSGGDYNEQFF
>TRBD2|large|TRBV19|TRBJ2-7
TGTGCCAGTAGTATATCTAGCGGGAACTACTACGAGCAGTACTTC
CASSISSGNYYEQYF
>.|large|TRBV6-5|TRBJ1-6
TGTGCCAGCAGTTACTGGGCGCAGGGGCGACGTAATTCACCCCTCCACTTT
CASSYWAQGRRNSPLHF
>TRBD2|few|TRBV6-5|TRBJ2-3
TGTGCCAGCAGTTACACAACTAGCGGAACTAGCACAGATACGCAGTATTTT
CASSYTTSGTSTDTQYF
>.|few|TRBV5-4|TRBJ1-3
TGTGCCAGCAGCTTGGGCAGGGATGGAAACACCATATATTTT
CASSLGRDGNTIYF
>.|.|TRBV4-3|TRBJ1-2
TGCGCCAGCAGCCTGCTTGCAGGGCAAAATGGCTACACCTTC
CASSLLAGQNGYTF
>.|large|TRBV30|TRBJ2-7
TGTGCCTGGGCAAGGGAGACTACTTGGCAGTACTTC
CAWARETTWQYF
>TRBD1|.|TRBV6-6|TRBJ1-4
TGTGCCAGCAGTTACCAGAGGGACAGGGGAGAAAAACTGTTTTTT
CASSYQRDRGEKLFF
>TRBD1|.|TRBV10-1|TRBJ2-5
TGCGCCAGCAGTACTAACCAGGGGGCGGAGGAGACCCAGTACTTC
CASSTNQGAEETQYF
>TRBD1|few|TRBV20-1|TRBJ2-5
TGCAGTGCTTCCACTCGACAGGGGTCAGGAGAGACCCAGTACTTC
CSASTRQGSGETQYF
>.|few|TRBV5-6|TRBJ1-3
TGTGCCAGCAGCTTGTTAGAAAGGGAAGGCACCATATATTTT
CASSLLEREGTIYF
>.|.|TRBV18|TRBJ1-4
TGTGCCAGCTCACCAGAGCAGGGGCTAGGTGAAAAACTGTTTTTT
CASSPEQGLGEKLFF
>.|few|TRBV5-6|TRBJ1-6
TGTGCCAGCAGCTTGCGGGGGGCAGAGTGGAATTCACCCCTCCACTTT
CASSLRGAEWNSPLHF
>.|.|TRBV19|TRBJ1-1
TGTGCCAGTAAGGAGACAACTGAAGCTTTCTTT
CASKETTEAFF
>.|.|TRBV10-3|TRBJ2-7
TGTGCCATCAGGGCCAACAACAGGGACTCCTACGAGCAGTACTTC
CAIRANNRDSYEQYF
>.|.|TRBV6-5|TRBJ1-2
TGTGCCAGCGGGGCTCTGGGTGGCTACACCTTC
CASGALGGYTF